The 11 T cell receptor beta chains below all came from one sample that was sequenced in a study of blood T cell repertoires in COVID-19. Clones were sequenced by immunoSEQ multiplex PCR, and TCRdb holds only the in-frame ones, with some missing. The sample carries some 200,000 clones, 92% recorded once. Material for sequencing was peripheral blood. The origin of the receptors is a man aged 25-45 years with acute or convalescent COVID-19.

The chain combines TRBV5-6 with TRBJ2-3; D is uncertain. V gave up 3 bases and J gave up 4 bases, with 6 bases separating them. Germline V lookup: CDR1 SGHDT, CDR2 YYEEEE. This CDR3 is 12 amino acids long. The CDR3 loop reads CASSYSPDTQYF. CDR3 bases: TGTGCCAGCAGCTACAGCCCAGATACGCAGTATTTT.

The V and J genes are TRBV6-5 and TRBJ2-5; D may be TRBD2 (6 bases). The V and J ends lost 8 bases and 5 bases respectively, with 18 bases between them. CDR3 size: 14 residues. Germline V gene data show CDR1 as MNHEY and CDR2 as SVGAGI. The CDR3: CASYGVAEGETQYF. The DNA for the CDR3 is TGTGCCAGCTATGGGGTAGCGGAGGGGGAGACCCAGTACTTC.

Written as DNA, the CDR3 is TGTGCCAGCAGCCGCATCGGGGCCTACGAGCAGTACTTC. It is translated as CASSRIGAYEQYF. The chain links TRBV3-1 (or the pseudogene TRBV3-2) to TRBJ2-7; perhaps TRBD2 as D (5 bases). Deletions cut 4 bases from V and 2 bases from J, with 9 bases between. Germline values: CDR1 LGHDT, CDR2 YNNKEL (reference sequence). The CDR3 is 13 residues long.

This chain connects TRBV9 to TRBJ1-5; D is perhaps TRBD1 (5 bases). Trimming pared 4 bases from V and 2 bases from J, leaving 28 bases between. There are 20 residues in the CDR3. The germline V gene encodes CDR1 SGDLS and CDR2 YYNGEE. CDR3 amino acids: CASSPPMGPRESDGNQPQHF. DNA of the CDR3: TGTGCCAGCAGCCCTCCTATGGGACCCCGGGAGTCGGATGGCAATCAGCCCCAGCATTTT.

This clone occurred a few times. The CDR3 nucleotides read TGCAGTGCAGCCGGTAACACTGAAGCTTTCTTT. It specifies CSAAGNTEAFF. The V gene is TRBV20-1, the J gene TRBJ1-1; unclear D gene. V lost 6 bases and J 2 bases, leaving 7 bases between the germline ends. Germline V gene lookup returns CDR1 DFQATT and CDR2 SNEGSKA (reference sequence). CDR3 length: 11 amino acids.

This clone was detected a few times. The J gene is TRBJ1-1, the V gene TRBV5-4, with a possible D match to TRBD1 (5 bases). Germline V gene data show CDR1 as SGHNT and CDR2 as YYREEE (reference sequence). The CDR3 spans 15 residues. Trimming removed 3 bases at V and 0 bases at J, with 12 bases between. CDR3 bases: TGTGCCAGCAGCTCGGGGGGGGATCTGAACACTGAAGCTTTCTTT. Translating gives CASSSGGDLNTEAFF.

This clone was detected once. This chain connects TRBV28 to TRBJ1-6; 10 bases are a match to TRBD1. The CDR3 covers 16 residues. V shed 5 bases and J 7 bases; nucleotides not matched to a gene: 8. Germline-derived CDR1 and CDR2 are MDHEN and SYDVKM. The CDR3 is CASSPTGGLLNSPLHF. CDR3 nucleotide sequence: TGTGCCAGCAGTCCGACAGGGGGCCTATTAAATTCACCCCTCCACTTT.

The V and J genes are TRBV2 and TRBJ2-3; D not resolved. Deletions cut 7 bases from V and 4 bases from J, with 18 bases between. CDR1 is SNHLY and CDR2 is FYNNEI in the germline V gene. This CDR3 comprises 15 residues. CDR3 nucleotide sequence: TGTGCCAGCACGGCGCAAGGTGGAGTGGCAGATACGCAGTATTTT. Translating it yields CASTAQGGVADTQYF.

The chain recombines TRBV5-1 with TRBJ1-5; 10 nucleotides agree with TRBD1. Germline trimming cut 4 bases from V and 7 bases from J; bases unmatched to any gene: 5. This CDR3 spans 14 amino acids. Germline values: CDR1 SGHRS, CDR2 YFSETQ. The CDR3 DNA follows: TGCGCCAGCAGCCTGACAGGGGGCGAACAGCCCCAGCATTTT. Amino acids: CASSLTGGEQPQHF.

This CDR3 reads CASSHQNTEAFF. The CDR3 region has the DNA TGTGCCAGCAGCCACCAGAACACTGAAGCTTTCTTT. This chain uses TRBV4-2 with TRBJ1-1, with D unclear. V was shortened by 3 bases and J by 1 base, with 3 bases between the two germline ends. CDR1 is LGHNA, CDR2 YNFKEQ, per germline. The CDR3 loop spans 12 amino acids.

The chain links TRBV30 to TRBJ1-5, with a tentative D call TRBD1 (5 bases). Germline values: CDR1 GTSNPN, CDR2 SVGIG (reference sequence). The CDR3 has 16 residues. Trimming took 5 bases from V and 0 from J, leaving 17 bases between them. The CDR3 protein is CAWARGSRRSNQPQHF. The DNA for the CDR3 is TGTGCCTGGGCACGGGGGTCCCGACGTAGCAATCAGCCCCAGCATTTT.